The text below deals with one T cell receptor (beta chain). Its antigen is still unknown. The entry originates in a study of T cell responses to AZD1222 COVID-19 vaccine. The CDR3 totals 13 residues. Trimming removed 6 bases from V and 5 bases from J, with 10 bases in between. Whole-study results and caveats: Clonal diversity was possibly underestimated, and white British individuals and females predominated among donors. The repertoires were collected only after the peak T cell response. Increased Spike-specific TCR breadth and depth were observed after two AZD1222 doses. Only a handful of AZD1222 recipients, more than five in all, had baseline seropositivity.

Clones were read by immunoSEQ multiplex PCR, and TCRdb kept only the in-frame ones, dropping some. The profile shows more than 95,000 clones, approximately 88% of them singletons. This TCR came from an adult in good health. The rearrangement joins TRBV12-3 or TRBV12-4 to TRBJ1-4, with D perhaps matching TRBD1 (5 bases). The sequencing used peripheral blood, collected on day 0 of AZD1222 vaccination. The CDR3 here is CASRAGWNEKLFF. The CDR3 DNA follows: TGTGCCAGCAGAGCAGGGTGGAATGAAAAACTGTTTTTT.